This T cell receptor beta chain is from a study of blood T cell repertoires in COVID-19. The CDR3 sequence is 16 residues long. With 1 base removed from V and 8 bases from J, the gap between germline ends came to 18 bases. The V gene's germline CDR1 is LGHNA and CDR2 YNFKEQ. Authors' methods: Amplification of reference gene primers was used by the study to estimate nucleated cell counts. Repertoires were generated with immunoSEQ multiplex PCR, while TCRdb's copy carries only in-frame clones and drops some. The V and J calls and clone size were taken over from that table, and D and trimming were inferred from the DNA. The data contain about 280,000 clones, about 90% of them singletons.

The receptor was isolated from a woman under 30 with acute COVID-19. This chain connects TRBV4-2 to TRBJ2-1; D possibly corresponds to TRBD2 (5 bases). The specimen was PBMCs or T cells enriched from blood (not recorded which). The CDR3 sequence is CASSQVGMAGVDEQFF. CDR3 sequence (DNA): TGTGCCAGCAGCCAAGTGGGAATGGCCGGGGTGGATGAGCAGTTCTTC.